These T cell receptor beta chains were read from a single sample in a study of early T cells in non-severe SARS-CoV-2 infection. MiXCR, run by TCRdb on the 5' RACE reads, gives a single entry per CDR3 protein. Among roughly 99,000 distinct CDR3 sequences listed, roughly 12% were seen once. Source: whole blood, taken at baseline. These receptors came from an adult who was a healthcare worker with PCR-confirmed SARS-CoV-2 infection or an uninfected control (not recorded which). The CDR3 runs from the conserved cysteine through the conserved F or W. D genes are given only for firm matches. Clone size, where shown, is once, few, many, or a class for clones that have expanded.

CDR3nt,CDR3aa,j_gene,v_gene,d_gene,len,abundance
TGTGCCAGCAGCCAATCGACAGGGTTAGGCTCTGGGGCCAACGTCCTGACTTTC,CASSQSTGLGSGANVLTF,TRBJ2-6,TRBV7-3,TRBD1,18,many
TGCAGTGCTAGAGCAGAGGGAATTTCCTACGAGCAGTACTTC,CSARAEGISYEQYF,TRBJ2-7,TRBV20-1,NA,14,NA
TGTGCCAGCAGGGATACAGTAGGCGTCCAGCCAGATACGCAGTATTTT,CASRDTVGVQPDTQYF,TRBJ2-3,TRBV6-5,NA,16,few
TGCAGCGTTGAGGAGGGAGGGCCCTATGGGACCCAGTACTTC,CSVEEGGPYGTQYF,TRBJ2-5,TRBV29-1,TRBD2,14,many
TGTGCCACCACCCAAACTTACGAGCAGTACTTC,CATTQTYEQYF,TRBJ2-7,TRBV11-2,NA,11,few
TGTGCCAGCAGTCCTGGGGGCCATGAGCAGTTCTTC,CASSPGGHEQFF,TRBJ2-1,TRBV6-5,NA,12,many
TGTGCCAGCAGCCACGTGGACCGGAGGGACCAGTACTTC,CASSHVDRRDQYF,TRBJ2-5,TRBV4-2,NA,13,few
TGTGCCAGCAGCCCCGAGGTCTCCGGGACTAGATCCCGCAATGAGCAGTTCTTC,CASSPEVSGTRSRNEQFF,TRBJ2-1,TRBV11-3,TRBD2,18,NA
TGTGCCAGCAGCGTAGTTCCGCAGTCAGGCTACACCTTC,CASSVVPQSGYTF,TRBJ1-2,TRBV9,NA,13,NA
TGTGCCAGCAGCCCCCGGTCGGCAGGTCCTACCCGGGGTGAAGCTTTCTTT,CASSPRSAGPTRGEAFF,TRBJ1-1,TRBV6-1,NA,17,NA
TGTGCCTGGAGTGGGACAACTAACACCGGGGAGCTGTTTTTT,CAWSGTTNTGELFF,TRBJ2-2,TRBV30,NA,14,few
TGTGCCAGCAGGGGGCGGGCGGGCCAAGAGACCCAGTACTTC,CASRGRAGQETQYF,TRBJ2-5,TRBV2,NA,14,NA
TGTGCCAGCAGCCCGACAGGGGTATGGAATTCACCCCTCCACTTT,CASSPTGVWNSPLHF,TRBJ1-6,TRBV11-3,TRBD1,15,NA
TGTGCCAGCACCCTCACCGGGACTACGAACTACGAGCAGTACTTC,CASTLTGTTNYEQYF,TRBJ2-7,TRBV7-9,TRBD2,15,few
TGTGCCAGCAGCCAAGAGTATCGGGGCCAGTACTTC,CASSQEYRGQYF,TRBJ2-5,TRBV3-1,NA,12,NA
TGTGCCAGCAGCGTAGAATTGGACAGAAATTCACCCCTCCACTTT,CASSVELDRNSPLHF,TRBJ1-6,TRBV9,NA,15,few
TGCAGCGTTGTGAGAAACACTGAAGCTTTCTTT,CSVVRNTEAFF,TRBJ1-1,TRBV29-1,NA,11,few
TGTGCCAGCAGCGTAGGCGCGCCCCAAGGTCGAGCTTTCTTT,CASSVGAPQGRAFF,TRBJ1-1,TRBV9,NA,14,NA
TGTGCCAGCAGCAAATTAGTCGTAGACAATGAGCAGTTCTTC,CASSKLVVDNEQFF,TRBJ2-1,TRBV21-1,NA,14,few
TGTGCCAGCAGTGCGGGGACGGATACCTACGAGCAGTACTTC,CASSAGTDTYEQYF,TRBJ2-7,TRBV6-1,NA,14,many
TGTGCCAGCAGTTTGTTCCTCACTGAAGCTTTCTTT,CASSLFLTEAFF,TRBJ1-1,TRBV6-2/TRBV6-3,NA,12,NA
TGCAGTGCTTACCCGGGACTAGCGCTTTACAATGAGCAGTTCTTC,CSAYPGLALYNEQFF,TRBJ2-1,TRBV20-1,TRBD2,15,few
TGTGCCAGCAGTCCGAGAAGGGCTGGAAACACCATATATTTT,CASSPRRAGNTIYF,TRBJ1-3,TRBV27,NA,14,few
TGTGCCAGTAGAGAGCCCCCAGCAGGGAGTGGCTACACCTTC,CASREPPAGSGYTF,TRBJ1-2,TRBV19,NA,14,few
TGTGCCAGCATCAGTGGGCAGGGACAGCAGAACACCGGGGAGCTGTTTTTT,CASISGQGQQNTGELFF,TRBJ2-2,TRBV28,TRBD1,17,NA
TGTGCCAGCAGTTTGATGGACAGGCTTAATGAAAAACTGTTTTTT,CASSLMDRLNEKLFF,TRBJ1-4,TRBV12-3/TRBV12-4,TRBD1,15,NA
TGTGCCAGCAGCTTAGTTCCTAGCGGCGACACCGGGGAGCTGTTTTTT,CASSLVPSGDTGELFF,TRBJ2-2,TRBV7-6,TRBD2,16,NA
TGTGCCAGCAGAATTGCAACTAATGAAAAACTGTTTTTT,CASRIATNEKLFF,TRBJ1-4,TRBV28,NA,13,NA
TGCGCCAGCACCCTAGGGACAGGGGGCTACACCTTC,CASTLGTGGYTF,TRBJ1-2,TRBV10-2,TRBD1,12,NA
TGTGCCAGCAGCCCTCAGCTGGGGACTGAAGCTTTCTTT,CASSPQLGTEAFF,TRBJ1-1,TRBV9,NA,13,many
TGTGCCAGCAGCTTACCGTCGAGCGGGCACAATGAGCAGTTCTTC,CASSLPSSGHNEQFF,TRBJ2-1,TRBV5-4,NA,15,many
TGCAGTGCTAGAGATCCCGCAGGGGCGGGTTATGGCTACACCTTC,CSARDPAGAGYGYTF,TRBJ1-2,TRBV20-1,NA,15,NA
TGTGCCAGCACCACAGGGAGGGAGCAGTACTTC,CASTTGREQYF,TRBJ2-7,TRBV25-1,NA,11,few
TGTGCCAGCAGCTTGAGGGGGGCGCCCGGGGAGCTGTTTTTT,CASSLRGAPGELFF,TRBJ2-2,TRBV7-2,NA,14,NA